This T cell receptor (beta chain) was captured by sequencing in a study of T cell changes during pregnancy in multiple sclerosis (dated by TCRdb to about 2019). In the study overall: In women with multiple sclerosis, the researchers looked at how the T cell repertoire shifted as pregnancy progressed.

The library came from the immunoSEQ multiplex PCR assay. TCRdb retrieved this table from immuneACCESS and kept in-frame rearrangements only. Not all clones are present; in checked studies, unresolved V genes account for under half, and no reason is known for the remainder. The sample contains 90,000 to 95,000 clones, roughly 91% of them found a single time. The ten largest clones represent over 3.5% of the sample. CDR1 and CDR2, looked up from the germline V gene (reference sequence), are WNHNN and SYGVQD. The CDR3, cysteine through phenylalanine, is 15 amino acids long. Only CDR3 DNA is held: 45 bases, read in frame from base 1. V has 4 bases trimmed and J has 2 bases trimmed; junction bases matching no gene number 7. A few counts support this clone. The target of this receptor is not known. One base away there is no much larger clone; base qualities are not given.

The sequence came from a female donor with multiple sclerosis, enrolled in a pregnancy study. The sample here was peripheral blood, taken in the first trimester of pregnancy. The chain is assembled from TRBV10-1 and TRBJ2-5; TRBD1 lines up with 7 middle nucleotides. This receptor has the CDR3 CASSADRTAQETQYF. The bases read TGCGCCAGCAGTGCGGACAGGACCGCTCAAGAGACCCAGTACTTC.